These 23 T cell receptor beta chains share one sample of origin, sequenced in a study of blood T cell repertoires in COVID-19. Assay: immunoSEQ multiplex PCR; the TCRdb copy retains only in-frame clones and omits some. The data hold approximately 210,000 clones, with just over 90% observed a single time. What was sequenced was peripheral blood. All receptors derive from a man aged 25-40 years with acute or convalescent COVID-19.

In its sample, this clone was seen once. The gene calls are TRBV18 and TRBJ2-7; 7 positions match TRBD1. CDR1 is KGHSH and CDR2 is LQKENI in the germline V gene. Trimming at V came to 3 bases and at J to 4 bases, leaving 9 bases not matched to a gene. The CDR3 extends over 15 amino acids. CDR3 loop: CASSPPGQLLYEQYF. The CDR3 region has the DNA TGTGCCAGCTCACCGCCGGGACAGCTTCTTTACGAGCAGTACTTC.

The CDR3, as DNA: TGTGCCAGCAGCCTCTACGACAGGGTAGCTGAAGCTTTCTTT. Its translation is CASSLYDRVAEAFF. This chain connects TRBV5-5 to TRBJ1-1; 7 bases line up with TRBD1. The V gene's germline CDR1 is SGHKS and CDR2 YYEKEE (reference sequence). This CDR3 is built from 14 residues. J gave up 6 bases and V 4 bases, and 9 bases lay outside the gene matches.

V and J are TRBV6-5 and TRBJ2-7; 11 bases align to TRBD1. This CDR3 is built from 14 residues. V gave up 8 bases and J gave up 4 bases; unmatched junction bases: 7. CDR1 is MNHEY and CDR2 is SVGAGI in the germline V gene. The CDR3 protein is CASRGTGGRYEQYF. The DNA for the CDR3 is TGTGCCAGCCGAGGGACAGGGGGTCGGTACGAGCAGTACTTC.

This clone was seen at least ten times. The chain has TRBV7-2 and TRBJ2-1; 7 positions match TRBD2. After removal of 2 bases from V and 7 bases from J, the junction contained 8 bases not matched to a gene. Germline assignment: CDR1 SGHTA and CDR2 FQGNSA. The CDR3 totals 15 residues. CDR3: CASSLNAGVGNEQFF. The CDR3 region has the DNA TGTGCCAGCAGCTTAAACGCGGGAGTTGGTAATGAGCAGTTCTTC.

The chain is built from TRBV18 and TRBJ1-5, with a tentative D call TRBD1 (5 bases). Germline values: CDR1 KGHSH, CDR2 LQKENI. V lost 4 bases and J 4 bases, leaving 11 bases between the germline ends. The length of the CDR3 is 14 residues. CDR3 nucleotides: TGTGCCAGCTCACAAACCGGGGGAAATCAGCCCCAGCATTTT. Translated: CASSQTGGNQPQHF.

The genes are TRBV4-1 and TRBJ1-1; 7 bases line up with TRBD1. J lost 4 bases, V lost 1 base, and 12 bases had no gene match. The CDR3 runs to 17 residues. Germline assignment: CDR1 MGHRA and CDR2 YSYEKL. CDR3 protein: CASSQGVGSRGSTEAFF. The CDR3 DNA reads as TGCGCCAGCAGCCAAGGGGTGGGTTCCAGGGGGAGCACTGAAGCTTTCTTT.

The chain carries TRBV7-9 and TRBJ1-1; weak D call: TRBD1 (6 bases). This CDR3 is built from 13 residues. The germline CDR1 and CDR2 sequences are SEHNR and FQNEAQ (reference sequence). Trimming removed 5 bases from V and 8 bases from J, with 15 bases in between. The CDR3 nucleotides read TGTGCCAGCAGCCCACCGGACAGTTTGGAAGCTTTCTTT. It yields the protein CASSPPDSLEAFF.

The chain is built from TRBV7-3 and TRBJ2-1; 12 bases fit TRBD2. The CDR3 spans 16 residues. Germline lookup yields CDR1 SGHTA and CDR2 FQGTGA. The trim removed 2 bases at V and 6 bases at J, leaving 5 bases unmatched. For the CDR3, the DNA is TGTGCCAGCAGCTTATACACTAGCGGGGGGTTCAATGAGCAGTTCTTC. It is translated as CASSLYTSGGFNEQFF. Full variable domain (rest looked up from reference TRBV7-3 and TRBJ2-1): GAGVSQTPSNKVTEKGKYVELRCDPISGHTALYWYRQSLGQGPEFLIYFQGTGAADDSGLPNDRFFAVRPEGSVSTLKIQRTERGDSAVYLCASSLYTSGGFNEQFFGPGTRLTVL.

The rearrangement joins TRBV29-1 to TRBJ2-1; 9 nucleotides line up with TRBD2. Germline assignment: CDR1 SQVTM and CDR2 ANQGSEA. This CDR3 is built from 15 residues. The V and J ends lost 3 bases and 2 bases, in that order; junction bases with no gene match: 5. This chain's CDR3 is CSVDTLAGTYNEQFF. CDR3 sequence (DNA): TGCAGCGTTGACACTCTAGCGGGGACCTACAATGAGCAGTTCTTC.

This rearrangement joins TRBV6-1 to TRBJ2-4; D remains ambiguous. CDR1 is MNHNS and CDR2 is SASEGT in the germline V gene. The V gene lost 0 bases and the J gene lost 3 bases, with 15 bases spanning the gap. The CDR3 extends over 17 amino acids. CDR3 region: CASSEAATDIGKNIQYF. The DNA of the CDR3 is TGTGCCAGCAGTGAAGCAGCGACGGATATTGGCAAAAACATTCAGTACTTC.

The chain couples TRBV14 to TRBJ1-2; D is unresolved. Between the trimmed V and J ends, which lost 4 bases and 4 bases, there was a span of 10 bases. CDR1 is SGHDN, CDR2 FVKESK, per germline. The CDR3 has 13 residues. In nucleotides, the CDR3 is TGTGCCAGCAGCCGAGACCTTAGCTATGGCTACACCTTC. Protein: CASSRDLSYGYTF.

CDR3 DNA: TGTGCCAGCAGCTTAACGACTAGCGGGAGCGGCGGCACAGATACGCAGTATTTT. Its translation is CASSLTTSGSGGTDTQYF. The chain recombines TRBV7-8 with TRBJ2-3, with 12 bases identical to TRBD2. Germline V gene lookup returns CDR1 SGHVS and CDR2 FQNEAQ. V gave up 2 bases and J gave up 1 base; unmatched junction bases: 7. This CDR3 is built from 18 residues.

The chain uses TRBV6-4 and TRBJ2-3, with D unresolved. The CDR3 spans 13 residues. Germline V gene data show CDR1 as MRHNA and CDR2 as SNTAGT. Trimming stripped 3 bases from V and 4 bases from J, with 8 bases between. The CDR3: CASSEEFADTQYF. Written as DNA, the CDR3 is TGTGCCAGCAGTGAGGAGTTCGCAGATACGCAGTATTTT.

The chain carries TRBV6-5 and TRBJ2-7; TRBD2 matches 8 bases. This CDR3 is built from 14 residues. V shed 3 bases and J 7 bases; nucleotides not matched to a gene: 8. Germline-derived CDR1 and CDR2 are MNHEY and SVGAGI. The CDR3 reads CASSYFGGGREQYF. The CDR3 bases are TGTGCCAGCAGTTATTTCGGGGGGGGCCGGGAGCAGTACTTC.

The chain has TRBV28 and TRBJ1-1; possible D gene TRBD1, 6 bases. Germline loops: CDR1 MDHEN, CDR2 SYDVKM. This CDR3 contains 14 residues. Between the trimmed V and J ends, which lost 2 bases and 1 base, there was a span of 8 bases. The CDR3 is CASSLIQGNTEAFF. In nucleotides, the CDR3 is TGTGCCAGCAGTTTAATACAGGGGAACACTGAAGCTTTCTTT. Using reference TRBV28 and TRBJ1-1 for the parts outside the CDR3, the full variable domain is DVKVTQSSRYLVKRTGEKVFLECVQDMDHENMFWYRQDPGLGLRLIYFSYDVKMKEKGDIPEGYSVSREKKERFSLILESASTNQTSMYLCASSLIQGNTEAFFGQGTRLTVV.

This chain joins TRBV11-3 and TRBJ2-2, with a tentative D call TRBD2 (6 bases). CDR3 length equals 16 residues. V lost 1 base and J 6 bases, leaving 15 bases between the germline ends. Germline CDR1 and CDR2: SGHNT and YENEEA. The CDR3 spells CASSLGLGGYAGELFF. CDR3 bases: TGTGCCAGCAGCTTAGGATTAGGAGGGTACGCCGGGGAGCTGTTTTTT.

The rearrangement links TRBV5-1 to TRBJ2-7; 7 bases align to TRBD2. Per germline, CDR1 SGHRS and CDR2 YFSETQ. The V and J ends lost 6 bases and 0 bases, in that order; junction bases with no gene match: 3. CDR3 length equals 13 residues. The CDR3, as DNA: TGCGCCAGCACTCGCGGGAGCTCCTACGAGCAGTACTTC. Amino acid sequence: CASTRGSSYEQYF.

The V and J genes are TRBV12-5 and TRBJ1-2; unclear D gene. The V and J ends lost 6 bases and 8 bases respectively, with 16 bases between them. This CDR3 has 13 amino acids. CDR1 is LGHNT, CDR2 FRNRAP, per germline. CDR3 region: CASGSSRGTGYTF. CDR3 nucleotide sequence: TGTGCTAGTGGCTCCTCTCGGGGAACGGGCTACACCTTC.

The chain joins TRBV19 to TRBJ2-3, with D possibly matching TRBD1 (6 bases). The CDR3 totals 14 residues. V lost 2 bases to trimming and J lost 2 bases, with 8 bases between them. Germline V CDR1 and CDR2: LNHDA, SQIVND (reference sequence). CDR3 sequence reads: CASSIRGTTDTQYF. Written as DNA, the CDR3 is TGTGCCAGTAGTATAAGGGGGACCACAGATACGCAGTATTTT.

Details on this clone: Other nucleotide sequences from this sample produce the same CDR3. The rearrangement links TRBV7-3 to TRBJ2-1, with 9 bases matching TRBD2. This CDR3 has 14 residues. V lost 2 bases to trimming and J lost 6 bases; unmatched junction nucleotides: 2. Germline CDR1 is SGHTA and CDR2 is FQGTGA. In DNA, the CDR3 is TGTGCCAGCAGCTTAGCGGGAGGGTCCAATGAGCAGTTCTTC. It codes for CASSLAGGSNEQFF.

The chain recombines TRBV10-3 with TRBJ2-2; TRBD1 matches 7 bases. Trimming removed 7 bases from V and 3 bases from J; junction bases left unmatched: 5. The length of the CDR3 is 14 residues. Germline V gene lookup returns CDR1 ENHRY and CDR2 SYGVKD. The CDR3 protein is CAIKGTADTGELFF. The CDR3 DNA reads TGTGCCATCAAAGGGACAGCAGACACCGGGGAGCTGTTTTTT.

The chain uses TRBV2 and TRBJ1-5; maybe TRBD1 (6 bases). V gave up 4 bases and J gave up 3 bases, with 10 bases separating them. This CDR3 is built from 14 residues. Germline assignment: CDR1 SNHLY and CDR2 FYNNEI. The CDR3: CASSARGLNQPQHF. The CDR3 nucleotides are TGTGCCAGCAGTGCCAGGGGTCTCAATCAGCCCCAGCATTTT.

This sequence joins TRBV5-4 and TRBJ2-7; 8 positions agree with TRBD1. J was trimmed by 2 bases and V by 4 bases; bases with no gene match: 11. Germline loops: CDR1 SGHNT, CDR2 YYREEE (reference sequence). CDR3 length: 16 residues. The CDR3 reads CASSTYGQGLPYEQYF. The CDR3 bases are TGTGCCAGCAGCACCTACGGACAGGGACTCCCCTACGAGCAGTACTTC.